These T cell receptor beta chains were read from a single sample in a study of blood T cell repertoires in COVID-19. Sequencing was performed with immunoSEQ multiplex PCR; in TCRdb, only in-frame clones are kept and a portion is missing. The table lists 95,000 to 110,000 clones, roughly 80% of them singletons. Material: peripheral blood. All receptors derive from a woman over 75 with active or convalescent COVID-19. Each CDR3 is given with its conserved first and last residue. Fields, in order: CDR3 length, V gene, J gene, clone size, CDR3 protein. A clone size is listed for some rows: how often the clone was seen (once, few, many), or a class if it is expanded.

15	TRBV2	TRBJ1-1	.	CASSEDEGANTEAFF
14	TRBV6-5	TRBJ2-7	.	CASSPGGVDYVQYF
15	TRBV6-6	TRBJ1-2	.	CASNSRGRHNYGYTF
13	TRBV30	TRBJ1-4	.	CACEPRSGGKLFF
13	TRBV6-5	TRBJ1-2	.	CATRTGRYYGYTF
13	TRBV10-3	TRBJ1-2	.	CAISESRGYGYTF
16	TRBV14	TRBJ2-2	.	CASSRPGQGGTGELFF
14	TRBV29-1	TRBJ1-2	.	CSVGSDRGWFGYTF
16	TRBV7-3	TRBJ2-4	.	CASSSLGLVSGNIQYF
15	TRBV9	TRBJ1-3	.	CASSPHTRSGNTIYF
13	TRBV5-1	TRBJ1-1	.	CASSASLTGETFF
15	TRBV27	TRBJ2-5	.	CASSLSGRATETQYF
14	TRBV10-3	TRBJ1-1	.	CAISVKGGNTEAFF
14	TRBV28	TRBJ2-2	.	CASSWDRYTGELFF
15	TRBV13	TRBJ2-1	.	CASRRTSGGDVWQFF
16	TRBV2	TRBJ1-2	.	CASRERQILNPYGYTF
15	TRBV7-8	TRBJ2-7	.	CASSLQREPTYEQYF
18	TRBV27	TRBJ1-2	.	CASSPTFGVGRGLGGYTF
15	TRBV7-2	TRBJ1-2	.	CASSLAVGGNYGYTF
14	TRBV2	TRBJ1-3	.	CASSERGSGNTIYF
12	TRBV7-9	TRBJ2-1	once	CASSLTDNEQFF
14	TRBV5-1	TRBJ1-1	.	CASSLNQGGTEAFF
13	TRBV11-2	TRBJ2-7	.	CASSLNQKTVQYF
14	TRBV6-5	TRBJ1-6	.	CASSSQGVRSPLHF
12	TRBV3-1/TRBV3-2	TRBJ1-2	.	CASSQSVSGYTF
14	TRBV3-1/TRBV3-2	TRBJ2-7	few	CASSPPGQGYEQYF
16	TRBV10-3	TRBJ1-3	.	CAISDLGQSSGNTIYF
12	TRBV25-1	TRBJ1-2	.	CASSVKTLGYTF
16	TRBV30	TRBJ1-5	.	CAWKHTGGTGNQPQHF